This T cell receptor beta chain appears in the sequencing data of a study of response to subunit inactivated influenza vaccine. J was trimmed by 9 bases and V by 6 bases; bases with no gene match: 6. This CDR3 has 13 residues. Germline V CDR1 and CDR2: MNHEY, SVGEGT. MiXCR was run by TCRdb on the RT-PCR reads, yielding one entry per CDR3 protein. The data show approximately 520,000 distinct CDR3 sequences, with over 25% seen just once and under 2.5% held by the top ten. The sequence was obtained from a man aged 50 or older who received an inactivated influenza vaccine. The gene calls are TRBV6-2 or TRBV6-3 and TRBJ2-1, with 9 nucleotides matching TRBD1. Sequencing used CD4+ T cells sorted from PBMCs, obtained 4 to 6 days after vaccination. The CDR3: CASSIGTGTEQFF. CDR3 DNA sequence: TGTGCCAGCAGCATCGGGACAGGGACTGAGCAGTTCTTC.